Listed below are T cell receptor beta chains from one sample, sequenced in a study of shared clonotypes between healthy human individuals. Sequencing was performed with immunoSEQ multiplex PCR; in TCRdb, only in-frame clones are kept and a portion is missing. The sample holds around 700,000 clones; 55% to 85% are singletons and the top ten take around 1.7%. The specimen was memory CD4+ T cells sorted from blood. Every receptor here comes from a woman aged 25 to 39 in good health. Both conserved end residues are part of each CDR3. A D gene is named only where the DNA matches it firmly. Part of the rows lack a size; the others show once, few, many or a class for expanded clones.

>TRBD1|TRBV19|TRBJ2-7|-
CASRMTGAYEQYF
TGTGCCAGTAGAATGACAGGGGCCTACGAGCAGTACTTC
>TRBD1|TRBV18|TRBJ2-7|-
CASSPKGQVIYEQYF
TGTGCCAGCTCACCGAAGGGACAGGTAATCTACGAGCAGTACTTC
>-|TRBV5-4|TRBJ1-2|once
CASSLEGGSYGYTF
TGTGCCAGCAGCTTGGAGGGGGGCAGCTATGGCTACACCTTC
>TRBD1|TRBV11-2|TRBJ2-5|-
CASSFGQGGQETQYF
TGTGCCAGCAGCTTCGGACAGGGGGGCCAAGAGACCCAGTACTTC
>TRBD1|TRBV5-1|TRBJ2-7|-
CASSVQGQGTHEQYF
TGCGCCAGCAGCGTCCAGGGACAGGGGACCCACGAGCAGTACTTC
>TRBD1|TRBV7-6|TRBJ2-3|few
CASSLAQQGFDTQYF
TGTGCCAGCAGCTTAGCCCAACAGGGGTTCGATACGCAGTATTTT
>TRBD2|TRBV18|TRBJ2-7|-
CASSPLRASGHTYEQYF
TGTGCCAGCTCACCACTCCGGGCTAGCGGGCATACCTACGAGCAGTACTTC
>TRBD1|TRBV10-1|TRBJ2-1|-
CASSRTGSSDEQFF
TGCGCCAGCAGCCGGACAGGATCCAGCGATGAGCAGTTCTTC
>-|TRBV6-1|TRBJ2-1|-
CASTQGRNEQFF
TGTGCCAGCACCCAGGGGCGAAATGAGCAGTTCTTC
>TRBD1|TRBV5-1|TRBJ1-4|-
CASSPWGQGRSRLFF
TGCGCCAGCAGCCCGTGGGGACAGGGGAGGTCGAGACTGTTTTTT
>TRBD1|TRBV9|TRBJ1-4|-
CASSVGQGLGKLFF
TGTGCCAGCAGCGTTGGACAGGGTCTGGGAAAACTGTTTTTT
>-|TRBV4-1|TRBJ2-1|-
CASSQVGNEQFF
TGCGCCAGCAGCCAAGTAGGCAATGAGCAGTTCTTC
>TRBD1|TRBV2|TRBJ2-7|-
CASSETQGAAEQYF
TGTGCCAGCAGTGAAACGCAGGGGGCGGCCGAGCAGTACTTC
>-|TRBV7-8|TRBJ2-7|-
CASSLQRDSYEQYF
TGTGCCAGCAGCTTACAGAGGGATTCCTACGAGCAGTACTTC
>-|TRBV2|TRBJ2-7|-
CASRRGSDPYEQYF
TGTGCCAGCAGGAGGGGGAGCGATCCCTACGAGCAGTACTTC
>-|TRBV4-1|TRBJ2-1|-
CASSHYNEQFF
TGCGCCAGCAGCCACTACAATGAGCAGTTCTTC
>TRBD1|TRBV29-1|TRBJ1-2|few
CSVVPGGGGYTF
TGCAGCGTTGTCCCAGGGGGAGGGGGCTACACCTTC
>-|TRBV28|TRBJ1-3|-
CASSLPNSGNTIYF
TGTGCCAGCAGTTTACCCAACTCTGGAAACACCATATATTTT
>TRBD2|TRBV5-1|TRBJ2-2|-
CASSLVLAGEGTGELFF
TGCGCCAGCAGCTTGGTACTAGCGGGAGAAGGGACCGGGGAGCTGTTTTTT
>-|TRBV5-1|TRBJ1-1|few
CASSLRGDSTEAFF
TGCGCCAGCAGCTTGAGGGGAGACAGCACTGAAGCTTTCTTT
>-|TRBV6-1|TRBJ1-3|-
CASRAGGKQGNTIYF
TGTGCCAGCAGGGCTGGGGGTAAACAAGGAAACACCATATATTTT
>-|TRBV5-1|TRBJ2-1|-
CASSSDSSSYNEQFF
TGCGCCAGCAGCTCCGACTCGAGCTCCTACAATGAGCAGTTCTTC
>-|TRBV10-3|TRBJ2-7|-
CAISPRQGSYEQYF
TGTGCCATCAGTCCCCGGCAGGGGTCCTACGAGCAGTACTTC
>-|TRBV6-1|TRBJ2-1|few
CASSEAGGRYNEQFF
TGTGCCAGCAGTGAAGCGGGGGGACGTTACAATGAGCAGTTCTTC
>-|TRBV19|TRBJ1-1|-
CASKFPAPGTEAFF
TGTGCCAGTAAATTTCCCGCACCGGGCACTGAAGCTTTCTTT
>-|TRBV5-1|TRBJ1-2|-
CASSSEVNDGYTF
TGCGCCAGCAGCTCGGAAGTAAATGATGGCTACACCTTC
>-|TRBV29-1|TRBJ1-3|-
CSAARGRGLENTIYF
TGCAGCGCTGCCCGGGGCAGGGGACTTGAGAACACCATATATTTT
>TRBD1|TRBV5-1|TRBJ2-5|-
CASSPYDRDEETQYF
TGCGCCAGCAGCCCCTACGACAGGGACGAAGAGACCCAGTACTTC